This TCR beta chain stems from a study of blood T cell repertoires in COVID-19. Study context: T cells, B-cell-depleted T cells, or PBMCs supplied cDNA or gDNA.

This CDR3 spans 13 amino acids. After removal of 6 bases from V and 7 bases from J, the junction contained 6 bases not matched to a gene. In the original analysis: Amplification of reference gene primers was used by the study to estimate nucleated cell counts. Measured with immunoSEQ multiplex PCR; TCRdb has only the in-frame clones, and not every one. The DNA was the basis for D and trimming; V, J and clone size are from that table. The table lists 250,000 or so clones, nearly 90% of them singletons. Sequenced: peripheral blood. The rearrangement links TRBV12-3 or TRBV12-4 to TRBJ2-1; 7 bases match TRBD1. This sequence originates from a woman in her 40s who had recovered from COVID-19. The CDR3 loop is CASSPDRLNEQFF. In DNA, the CDR3 is TGTGCCAGCAGCCCGGACAGGCTAAATGAGCAGTTCTTC.